Below are 17 T cell receptor beta chains sequenced from a single sample in a study of T cell clones after liver transplantation. Measured with immunoSEQ multiplex PCR; TCRdb has only the in-frame clones, and not every one. The sample shows around 100,000 clones, about 86% of them seen only once. The material sequenced was CD4+ T cells from blood, taken around 50 months after liver transplant. These receptors were collected from a human patient who received a liver transplant. Some of the T cells may derive from the graft donor.

This chain joins TRBV6-1 and TRBJ2-4; no clear D gene. Trimming took off 3 bases at V and 7 bases at J, with 10 bases between the two ends. CDR3 size: 13 residues. Per the germline V gene, CDR1 is MNHNS and CDR2 is SASEGT. The CDR3 DNA reads as TGTGCCAGCAGTGAGTGGCCCGGGAACATTCAGTACTTC. Translating gives CASSEWPGNIQYF.

This clone has just one count. CDR3 in amino acids: CASSQRGANTEAFF. The DNA of the CDR3 is TGTGCCAGCAGCCAACGGGGGGCGAACACTGAAGCTTTCTTT. V gene TRBV16 combines with J gene TRBJ1-1, with TRBD1 as a possible D gene (6 bases). CDR3 length: 14 residues. The germline CDR1 and CDR2 sequences are KGHSY and FQNENV. V was pared by 2 bases and J by 1 base, with 8 bases between.

The rearrangement links TRBV4-2 to TRBJ2-3; TRBD2 aligns across 13 bases. Trimming removed 3 bases from V and 4 bases from J; junction bases left unmatched: 10. The CDR3 is 18 amino acids. The germline gives CDR1 LGHNA, CDR2 YNFKEQ. CDR3 sequence reads: CASSHPLSTSGRADTQYF. The CDR3 DNA reads TGTGCCAGCAGCCACCCTCTATCTACTAGCGGGAGGGCAGATACGCAGTATTTT.

This chain connects TRBV5-4 to TRBJ2-2; 7 bases agree with TRBD2. Germline loops: CDR1 SGHNT, CDR2 YYREEE (reference sequence). V shed 4 bases and J 1 base; nucleotides not matched to a gene: 7. The CDR3 sequence is 16 residues long. As DNA, the CDR3 is TGTGCCAGCAGCCAGGGAGGGATTGGGAACACCGGGGAGCTGTTTTTT. It is translated as CASSQGGIGNTGELFF. Complete variable domain (other parts from reference TRBV5-4 and TRBJ2-2): ETGVTQSPTHLIKTRGQQVTLRCSSQSGHNTVSWYQQALGQGPQFIFQYYREEENGRGNFPPRFSGLQFPNYSSELNVNALELDDSALYLCASSQGGIGNTGELFFGEGSRLTVL.

The chain carries TRBV25-1 and TRBJ1-5, with 7 bases lining up with TRBD1. The J segment lost 3 bases and the V segment lost 7 bases, leaving 3 bases of the junction unmatched. The length of the CDR3 is 13 residues. Germline loops: CDR1 MGHDK, CDR2 SYGVNS. The CDR3, as DNA: TGTGCCAGCAACACAGGGGTCAATCAGCCCCAGCATTTT. Its translation is CASNTGVNQPQHF.

The chain combines TRBV2 with TRBJ1-5; tentatively, D is TRBD1 (5 bases). Trimming pared 0 bases from V and 9 bases from J, leaving 15 bases between. Germline values: CDR1 SNHLY, CDR2 FYNNEI. CDR3 size: 15 residues. CDR3 DNA sequence: TGTGCCAGCAGTGAAGCGGGGCAGGGTACCTGGCCCCAGCATTTT. It translates to CASSEAGQGTWPQHF.

This clone was found many times. The J gene is TRBJ2-2, the V gene TRBV27, with 7 bases that match TRBD1. Per germline, CDR1 MNHEY and CDR2 SMNVEV (reference sequence). V lost 6 bases to trimming and J lost 2 bases; unmatched junction nucleotides: 9. The CDR3 is made up of 16 amino acids. The CDR3 region has the DNA TGTGCCAGCAGCCAGTCCGGGACAGCAAACACCGGGGAGCTGTTTTTT. It specifies CASSQSGTANTGELFF.

V and J are TRBV6-5 and TRBJ1-4, with TRBD1 matching 7 bases. Germline loops: CDR1 MNHEY, CDR2 SVGAGI. Unmatched junction bases numbered 4, after V lost 5 bases and J lost 4 bases. The CDR3 runs 14 residues. The CDR3 protein is CASSMTGFNEKLFF. The CDR3 region has the DNA TGTGCCAGCAGTATGACAGGGTTTAATGAAAAACTGTTTTTT.

This chain connects TRBV5-1 to TRBJ2-1, with TRBD1 identical over 7 bases. Germline trimming cut 4 bases from V and 7 bases from J; bases unmatched to any gene: 11. This CDR3 is 15 amino acids long. Germline V gene lookup returns CDR1 SGHRS and CDR2 YFSETQ. DNA for the CDR3: TGCGCCAGCAGCCCCACCGGACAGGTAAAGAATGAGCAGTTCTTC. This gives the protein CASSPTGQVKNEQFF. Full variable domain (missing parts from reference TRBV5-1 and TRBJ2-1): KAGVTQTPRYLIKTRGQQVTLSCSPISGHRSVSWYQQTPGQGLQFLFEYFSETQRNKGNFPGRFSGRQFSNSRSEMNVSTLELGDSALYLCASSPTGQVKNEQFFGPGTRLTVL.

This clone has just one count. The chain carries TRBV15 and TRBJ2-1, with TRBD2 matching over 7 bases. With V trimmed by 0 bases and J by 1 base, 6 bases remained unmatched. The germline CDR1 and CDR2 sequences are LNHNV and YYDKDF (reference sequence). The CDR3 loop spans 17 amino acids. The CDR3 loop reads CATSRDAGVRSYNEQFF. The CDR3 region has the DNA TGTGCCACCAGCAGAGACGCGGGAGTAAGGTCCTACAATGAGCAGTTCTTC.

The chain links TRBV5-1 to TRBJ2-3, with D unclear. Trimming removed 1 base from V and 2 bases from J, with 11 bases in between. Germline V gene sequence: CDR1 SGHRS, CDR2 YFSETQ. The CDR3 contains 15 residues. CDR3 DNA: TGCGCCAGCAGCTTGTTCACATACAACACAGATACGCAGTATTTT. As protein: CASSLFTYNTDTQYF. The full variable domain, with the rest looked up from reference TRBV5-1 and TRBJ2-3, is KAGVTQTPRYLIKTRGQQVTLSCSPISGHRSVSWYQQTPGQGLQFLFEYFSETQRNKGNFPGRFSGRQFSNSRSEMNVSTLELGDSALYLCASSLFTYNTDTQYFGPGTRLTVL.

The chain is built from TRBV4-2 and TRBJ2-1; a weak D match, TRBD2 (5 bases). The CDR3 is made up of 14 amino acids. Per germline, CDR1 LGHNA and CDR2 YNFKEQ. Trimming stripped 7 bases from V and 5 bases from J, with 15 bases between. This CDR3 is CASTPAVQHNEQFF. The CDR3 DNA reads TGTGCCAGCACCCCAGCGGTACAACACAATGAGCAGTTCTTC.

The rearrangement uses TRBV18 and TRBJ2-3; TRBD2 might be the D (5 bases). The CDR3 extends over 13 amino acids. Looked up from germline, CDR1 is KGHSH and CDR2 is LQKENI. Trimming cost V 8 bases and J 3 bases, with 12 bases left between them. The CDR3 region has the DNA TGTGCCAGCGTTAGGGAGCGGACAGATACGCAGTATTTT. Protein: CASVRERTDTQYF.

The chain joins TRBV6-6 to TRBJ2-1; D is possibly TRBD2 (6 bases). CDR3 length: 14 amino acids. The germline V and J ends were trimmed by 6 bases and 6 bases, with 15 bases remaining between them. Germline-derived CDR1 and CDR2 are MNHNY and SVGAGI (reference sequence). The CDR3 nucleotides are TGTGCCAGCAGCTCTCGACTAGATAGCAATGAGCAGTTCTTC. Its translation is CASSSRLDSNEQFF.

This sequence joins TRBV5-1 and TRBJ1-1, with D perhaps TRBD1 (5 bases). CDR3 size: 17 residues. Germline CDR1 SGHRS, CDR2 YFSETQ. Trimming pared 0 bases from V and 7 bases from J, leaving 22 bases between. The CDR3 region is CASSLAADRGRDGEAFF. Here the CDR3 DNA reads TGCGCCAGCAGCTTGGCGGCCGATAGGGGAAGGGACGGTGAAGCTTTCTTT.

The chain has TRBV6-5 and TRBJ2-5; D is unclear. Near its end, the DNA agrees better with TRBJ2-7, so the J call may be wrong. The CDR3 extends over 16 amino acids. Germline V gives CDR1 MNHEY, CDR2 SVGAGI. The chain's CDR3 is CASSYLGSSSSYEQYF. The CDR3 DNA reads as TGTGCCAGCAGTTACTTGGGCAGCTCGAGCTCCTACGAGCAGTACTTC.

The chain links TRBV7-9 to TRBJ1-5; tentatively, D is TRBD1 (5 bases). The CDR3 runs 12 residues. Trimming removed 4 bases from V and 9 bases from J, with 10 bases in between. CDR1 SEHNR and CDR2 FQNEAQ come from the germline V gene (reference sequence). As DNA, the CDR3 is TGTGCCAGCAGCTCACAGGATAGGCCCCAGCATTTT. This codes for CASSSQDRPQHF.